This section outlines one T cell receptor beta chain sequence together with its context. The data were taken from a study of control samples from healthy donors and cancer patients. The CDR3 is made up of 19 amino acids. Germline CDR1 MDHEN, CDR2 SYDVKM. The V segment lost 0 bases and the J segment 7 bases; nucleotides outside the gene matches: 13. Profiled with immunoSEQ multiplex PCR; TCRdb holds only in-frame clones, not every one. Among around 41,000 clones listed, less than 95% were seen once. The sequence was obtained from a man aged 60 to 75 in good health. V usage is TRBV28 and J usage is TRBJ2-1, with TRBD2 matching over 12 bases. The source material was blood. CDR3 protein: CASSLWASSGRAHGNEQFF. The CDR3 nucleotides read TGTGCCAGCAGTTTATGGGCCTCTAGCGGGAGGGCCCATGGGAATGAGCAGTTCTTC.